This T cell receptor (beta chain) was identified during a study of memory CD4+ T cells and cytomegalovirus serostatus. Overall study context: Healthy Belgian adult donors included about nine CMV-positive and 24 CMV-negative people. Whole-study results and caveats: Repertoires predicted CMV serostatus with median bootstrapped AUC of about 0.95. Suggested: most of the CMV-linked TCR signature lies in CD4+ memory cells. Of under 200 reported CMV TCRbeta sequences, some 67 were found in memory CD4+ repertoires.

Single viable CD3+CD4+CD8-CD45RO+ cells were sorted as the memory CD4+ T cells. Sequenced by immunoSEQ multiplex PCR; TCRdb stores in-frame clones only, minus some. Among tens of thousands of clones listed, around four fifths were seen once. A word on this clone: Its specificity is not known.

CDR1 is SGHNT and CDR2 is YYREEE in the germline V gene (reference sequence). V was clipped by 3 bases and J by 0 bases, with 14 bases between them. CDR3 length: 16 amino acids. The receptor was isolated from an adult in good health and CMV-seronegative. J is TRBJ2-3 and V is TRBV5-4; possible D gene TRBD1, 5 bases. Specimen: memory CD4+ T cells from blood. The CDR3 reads CASSSDGGASTDTQYF. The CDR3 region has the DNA TGTGCCAGCAGCTCGGACGGTGGGGCGAGCACAGATACGCAGTATTTT.